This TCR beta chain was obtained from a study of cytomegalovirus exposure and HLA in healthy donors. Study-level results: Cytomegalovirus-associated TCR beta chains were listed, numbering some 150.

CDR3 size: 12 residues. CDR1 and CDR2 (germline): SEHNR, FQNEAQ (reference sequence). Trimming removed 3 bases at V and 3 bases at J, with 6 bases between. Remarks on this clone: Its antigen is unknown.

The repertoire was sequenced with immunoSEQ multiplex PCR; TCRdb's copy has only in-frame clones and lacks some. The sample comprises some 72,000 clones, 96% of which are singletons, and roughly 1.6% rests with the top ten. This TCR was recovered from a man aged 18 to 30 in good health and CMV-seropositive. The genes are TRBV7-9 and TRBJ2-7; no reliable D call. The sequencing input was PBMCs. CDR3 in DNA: TGTGCCAGCAGCTTTAGACTCTACGAGCAGTACTTC. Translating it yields CASSFRLYEQYF. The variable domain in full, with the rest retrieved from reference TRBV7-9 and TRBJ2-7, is DTGVSQNPRHKITKRGQNVTFRCDPISEHNRLYWYRQTLGQGPEFLTYFQNEAQLEKSRLLSDRFSAERPKGSFSTLEIQRTEQGDSAMYLCASSFRLYEQYFGPGTRLTVT.